This passage covers 2 T cell receptor beta chains from one sample sequenced in a study of T cells in Graves' hyperthyroidism and ophthalmopathy. Authors of the study amplified TCR beta CDR3 regions from RNA transcripts. An initial round of RT-PCR targeting the TCR CDR3 relied on the HTBI primer set. Using its own MiXCR run on the multiplex PCR reads, TCRdb lists one record per CDR3 protein. The profile shows 300,000 to 450,000 distinct CDR3 sequences, approximately 15% of them singletons. The sample comprised blood. These receptor sequences come from a woman in her thirties with Graves' hyperthyroidism.

This rearrangement joins TRBV28 to TRBJ1-3, with a tentative D call TRBD1 (6 bases). Trimming pared 5 bases from V and 4 bases from J, leaving 15 bases between. The CDR3 spans 15 residues. CDR1 is MDHEN, CDR2 SYDVKM, per germline. This chain's CDR3 is CASSHPLDRGNTIYF. The DNA for the CDR3 is TGTGCCAGCAGTCATCCACTGGACAGAGGAAACACCATATATTTT. The whole variable domain, remainder taken from reference TRBV28 and TRBJ1-3, is DVKVTQSSRYLVKRTGEKVFLECVQDMDHENMFWYRQDPGLGLRLIYFSYDVKMKEKGDIPEGYSVSREKKERFSLILESASTNQTSMYLCASSHPLDRGNTIYFGEGSWLTVV.

This clonotype was seen more than once but under ten times. The chain employs TRBV4-1 and TRBJ1-5; 8 bases are shared with TRBD1. The CDR3 is 17 amino acids. V gave up 5 bases and J gave up 0 bases; unmatched junction bases: 9. Germline V gene data show CDR1 as MGHRA and CDR2 as YSYEKL. In DNA form, the CDR3 reads TGCGCCAGCAGCGGGCCGACAGGGGTCGGTAGCAATCAGCCCCAGCATTTT. Translation gives CASSGPTGVGSNQPQHF.